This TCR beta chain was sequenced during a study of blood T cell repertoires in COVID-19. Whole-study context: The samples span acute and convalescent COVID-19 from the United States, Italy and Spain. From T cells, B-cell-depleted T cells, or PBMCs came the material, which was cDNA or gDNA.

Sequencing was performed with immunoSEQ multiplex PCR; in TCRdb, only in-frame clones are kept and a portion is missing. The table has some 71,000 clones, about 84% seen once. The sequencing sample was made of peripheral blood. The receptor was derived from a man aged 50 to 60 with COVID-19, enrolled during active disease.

The CDR3 coding sequence is TGTGCCAGCAGAGGTCATTCAGGCAGCTATGGCTACACCTTC. Protein: CASRGHSGSYGYTF. The chain couples TRBV2 to TRBJ1-2; D ambiguous. The CDR3 covers 14 residues. Germline V gene lookup returns CDR1 SNHLY and CDR2 FYNNEI. V was pared by 6 bases and J by 4 bases, with 15 bases between.